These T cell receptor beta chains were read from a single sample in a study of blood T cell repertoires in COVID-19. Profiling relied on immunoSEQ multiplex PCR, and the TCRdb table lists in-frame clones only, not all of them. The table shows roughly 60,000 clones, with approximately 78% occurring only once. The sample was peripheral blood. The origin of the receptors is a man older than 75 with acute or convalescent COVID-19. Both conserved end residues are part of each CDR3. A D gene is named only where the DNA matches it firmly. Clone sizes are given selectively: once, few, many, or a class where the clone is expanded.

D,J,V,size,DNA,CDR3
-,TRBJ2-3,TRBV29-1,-,TGCAGCGTTGACCCCAGGGCAGATACGCAGTATTTT,CSVDPRADTQYF
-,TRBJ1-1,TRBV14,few,TGTGCCAGCAGCCAAGAGCAGGGGAGGGCTGAAGCTTTCTTT,CASSQEQGRAEAFF
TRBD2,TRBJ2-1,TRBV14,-,TGTGCCAGCAGCCCCCTGAGCCGGGGGGGGCCCCGCAATGAGCAGTTCTTC,CASSPLSRGGPRNEQFF
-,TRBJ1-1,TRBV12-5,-,TGTGCTAGTGGTCCCCTAGGGGGGGCAAACACTGAAGCTTTCTTT,CASGPLGGANTEAFF
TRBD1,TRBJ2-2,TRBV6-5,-,TGTGCCAGCAGTAAACAGGGGTGGAACGGGGAGCTGTTTTTT,CASSKQGWNGELFF
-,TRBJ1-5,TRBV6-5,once,TGTGCCAGCACGGGAGCAGGCAATCAGCCCCAGCATTTT,CASTGAGNQPQHF
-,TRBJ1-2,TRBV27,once,TGTGCCAGCAGTTCGGAACAGATTAACTATGGCTACACCTTC,CASSSEQINYGYTF
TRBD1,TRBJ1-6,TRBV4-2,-,TGTGCCAGCAGCCAACCCGGGACAGGGCCGTCACCCCTCCACTTT,CASSQPGTGPSPLHF
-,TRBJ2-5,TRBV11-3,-,TGTGCCAGCAGCCCGATACAGGGTTGGGAGACCCAGTACTTC,CASSPIQGWETQYF
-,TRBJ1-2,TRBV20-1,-,TGCAGTGCTAGCGCCAGTTCGGGCTACACCTTC,CSASASSGYTF
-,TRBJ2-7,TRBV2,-,TGTGCCAGCATGGGCATGACCTACGAGCAGTACTTC,CASMGMTYEQYF
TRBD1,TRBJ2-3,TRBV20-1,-,TGCAGTGCTAGTGTCAGGGGGTCAGATACGCAGTATTTT,CSASVRGSDTQYF
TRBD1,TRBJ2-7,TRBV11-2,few,TGTGCCAGCAGCTCGGAGACAGGGGTCGGTGACGAGCAGTACTTC,CASSSETGVGDEQYF
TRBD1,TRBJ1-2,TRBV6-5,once,TGTGCCAGCAGTTACAAGGAGGGGGCCTGGGGCTACACCTTC,CASSYKEGAWGYTF
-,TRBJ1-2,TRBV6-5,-,TGTGCCAGCAGTCCAGCACCTCGGGGGTATGGCTACACCTTC,CASSPAPRGYGYTF
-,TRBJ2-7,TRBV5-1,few,TGCGCCAGCAGCTTGGATGGCGGAACCCCTACGAAGCAGTACTTC,CASSLDGGTPTKQYF
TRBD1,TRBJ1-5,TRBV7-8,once,TGTGCCAGCAGCTATTCACAGGGGGCTGGCAATCAGCCCCAGCATTTT,CASSYSQGAGNQPQHF
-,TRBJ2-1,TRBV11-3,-,TGTGCCAGCAGCATGTTTGGGGGGAGGTATGAGCAGTTCTTC,CASSMFGGRYEQFF
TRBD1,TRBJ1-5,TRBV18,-,TGTGCCAGCTCACCAGACAGGGCGGGCGGTCAGCCCCAGCATTTT,CASSPDRAGGQPQHF
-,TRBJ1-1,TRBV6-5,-,TGTGCCAGCAGTACCCTCAGGGGCGGTAGCACTGAAGCTTTCTTT,CASSTLRGGSTEAFF
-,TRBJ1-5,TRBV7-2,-,TGTGCCAGCAGCCTGGAGACAGGCTTGAATCAGCCCCAGCATTTT,CASSLETGLNQPQHF
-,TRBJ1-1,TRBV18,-,TGTGCCAGCTCACCAGGGACAAAGAACACTGAAGCTTTCTTT,CASSPGTKNTEAFF
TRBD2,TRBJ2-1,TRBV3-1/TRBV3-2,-,TGTGCCAGCAGCCAAGGACTAGCGGGTACTGAGCAGTTCTTC,CASSQGLAGTEQFF
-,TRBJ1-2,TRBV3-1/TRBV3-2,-,TGTGCCAGCAGCCGAGGGGGAGTGGTAGGCTACACCTTC,CASSRGGVVGYTF
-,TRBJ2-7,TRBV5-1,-,TGCGCCAGCAGCTCCTCGTACGGCGAGCAGTACTTC,CASSSSYGEQYF
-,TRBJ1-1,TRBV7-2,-,TGTGCCAGCAGCTTAGACCCCGCAGGGCTTCGGACTGAAGCTTTCTTT,CASSLDPAGLRTEAFF
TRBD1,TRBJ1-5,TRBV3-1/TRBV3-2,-,TGTGCCAGCAGCCAAGGACAGGGTAGGAATCAGCCCCAGCATTTT,CASSQGQGRNQPQHF
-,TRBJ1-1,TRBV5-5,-,TGTGCCAGCAGCTTGGCCCCGGGAGCTGAAGCTTTCTTT,CASSLAPGAEAFF
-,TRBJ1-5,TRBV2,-,TGTGCCAGCGCGTCCGATCAGCCCCAGCATTTT,CASASDQPQHF
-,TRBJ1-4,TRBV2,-,TGTGCCAGCAGCGCTACAGGGCTTAATGAAAAACTGTTTTTT,CASSATGLNEKLFF
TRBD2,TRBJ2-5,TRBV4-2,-,TGTGCCAGCAGCTCAAGGCAAACTAGCGGGGGGGGAGGAGAGACCCAGTACTTC,CASSSRQTSGGGGETQYF
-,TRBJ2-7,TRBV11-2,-,TGTGCCAGCAGCTTTAGCCACTACGAGCAGTACTTC,CASSFSHYEQYF
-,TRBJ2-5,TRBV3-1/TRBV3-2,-,TGTGCCAGCAGCCAAGATCTTGGGGAGATCCAAGGGACCCAGTACTTC,CASSQDLGEIQGTQYF
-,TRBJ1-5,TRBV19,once,TGTGCCAGTAAACCAAACAGGGTTCAGCCCCAGCATTTT,CASKPNRVQPQHF
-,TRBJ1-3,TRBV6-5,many,TGTGCCAGCCGAACGGGAGGCCTTAGTGGAAACACCATATATTTT,CASRTGGLSGNTIYF
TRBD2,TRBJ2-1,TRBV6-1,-,TGTGCCAGCAGTGAGACTAGCGGGGGGGCAGGCTACAATGAGCAGTTCTTC,CASSETSGGAGYNEQFF
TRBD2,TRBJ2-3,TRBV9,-,TGTGCCAGCAGCATAGGTTCTAGCGGGGGGGTAACAGATACGCAGTATTTT,CASSIGSSGGVTDTQYF
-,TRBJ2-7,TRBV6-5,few,TGTGCCAGCAGCGCCGGGACTCGCCCTGGCGAGCAGTACTTC,CASSAGTRPGEQYF
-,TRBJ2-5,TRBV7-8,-,TGTGCCAGCAGCCTCCGGGACTCTTTTTTCCAAGAGACCCAGTACTTC,CASSLRDSFFQETQYF
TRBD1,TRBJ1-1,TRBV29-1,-,TGCAGCGTCGTCACCGGGACAGGGTATACTGAAGCTTTCTTT,CSVVTGTGYTEAFF
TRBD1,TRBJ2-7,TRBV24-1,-,TGTGCCACCAGTGATTTCGTCCGGACAGGGGCCTACGAGCAGTACTTC,CATSDFVRTGAYEQYF
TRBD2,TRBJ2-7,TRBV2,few,TGTGCCAGCAGTGAGAGCGGGGGGACAGCTCCCTCGGAGCAGTACTTC,CASSESGGTAPSEQYF
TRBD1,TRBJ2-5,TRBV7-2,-,TGTGCCAGCAGCCCCGGGACAGGGGGAGAGACCCAGTACTTC,CASSPGTGGETQYF
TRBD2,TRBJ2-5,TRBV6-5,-,TGTGCCAGCAAACCGGGACTAGCGGAGGAAGCCCAGTACTTC,CASKPGLAEEAQYF
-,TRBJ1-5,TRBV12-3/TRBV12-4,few,TGTGCCAGCAGTTTCCAGGGCAATCAGCCCCAGCATTTT,CASSFQGNQPQHF
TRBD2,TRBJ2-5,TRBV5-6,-,TGTGCCAGCAGCTTACAAACCCCTAGCGGGGAAGAGACCCAGTACTTC,CASSLQTPSGEETQYF
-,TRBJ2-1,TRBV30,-,TGTGCCTGGAGTGAAGGGGGTTACGGGCAGTTCTTC,CAWSEGGYGQFF
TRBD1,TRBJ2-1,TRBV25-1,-,TGTGCCAGCAGTGACGACAGGGGCGAGAGGAATGAGCAGTTCTTC,CASSDDRGERNEQFF
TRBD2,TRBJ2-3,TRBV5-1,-,TGCGCCAGCAGCTTGGGGGCAACGGGGACTAGCGGAGGTACGCAGTATTTT,CASSLGATGTSGGTQYF
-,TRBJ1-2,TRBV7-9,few,TGTGCCAGCAGCATAAGACAGGCCCTTCACTATGGCTACACCTTC,CASSIRQALHYGYTF
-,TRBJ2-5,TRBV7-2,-,TGTGCCAGCAGCCTTAGCGGAAATCAAGAGACCCAGTACTTC,CASSLSGNQETQYF
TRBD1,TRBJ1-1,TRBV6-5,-,TGTGCCAGCAGCCGCCCGGGACAGGGAGGGACTGAAGCTTTCTTT,CASSRPGQGGTEAFF
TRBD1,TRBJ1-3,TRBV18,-,TGTGCCAGCTCTCGCGGGACAGGGGATGGAAACACCATATATTTT,CASSRGTGDGNTIYF
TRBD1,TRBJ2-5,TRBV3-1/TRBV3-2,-,TGTGCCAGCAGCCAGGGACAGGGCCCGCAAGAGACCCAGTACTTC,CASSQGQGPQETQYF
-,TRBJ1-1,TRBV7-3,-,TGTGCCAGCAGCTTAAATGAGGGCGACACTGAAGCTTTCTTT,CASSLNEGDTEAFF